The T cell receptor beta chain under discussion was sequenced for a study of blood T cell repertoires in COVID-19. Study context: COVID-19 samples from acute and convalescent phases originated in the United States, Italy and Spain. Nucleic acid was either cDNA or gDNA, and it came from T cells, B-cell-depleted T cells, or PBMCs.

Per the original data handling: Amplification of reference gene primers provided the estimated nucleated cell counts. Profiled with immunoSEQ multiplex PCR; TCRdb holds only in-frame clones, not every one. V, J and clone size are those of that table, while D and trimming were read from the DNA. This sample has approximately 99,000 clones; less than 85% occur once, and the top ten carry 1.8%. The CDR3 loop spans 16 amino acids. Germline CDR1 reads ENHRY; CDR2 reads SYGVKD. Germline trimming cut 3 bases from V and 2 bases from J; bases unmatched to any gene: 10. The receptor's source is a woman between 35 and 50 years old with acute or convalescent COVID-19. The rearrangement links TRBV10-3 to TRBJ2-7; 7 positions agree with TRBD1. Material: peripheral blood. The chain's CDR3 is CAISDSTGALTYEQYF. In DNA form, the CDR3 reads TGTGCCATCAGTGATTCAACAGGGGCCCTGACCTACGAGCAGTACTTC.